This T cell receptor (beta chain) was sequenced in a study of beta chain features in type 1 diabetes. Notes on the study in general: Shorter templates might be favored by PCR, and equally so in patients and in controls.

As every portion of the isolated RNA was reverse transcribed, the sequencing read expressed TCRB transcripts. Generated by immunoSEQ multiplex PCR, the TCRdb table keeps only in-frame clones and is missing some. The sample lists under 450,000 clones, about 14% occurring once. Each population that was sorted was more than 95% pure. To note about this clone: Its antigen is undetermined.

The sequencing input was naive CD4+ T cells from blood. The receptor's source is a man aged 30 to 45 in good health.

The CDR3 coding sequence is TGTGCCAGCAGCCTTGGACCCAATTTTGGGGAGCTGTTTTTT. Protein: CASSLGPNFGELFF. The chain is built from TRBV7-3 and TRBJ2-2; D ambiguous. Germline-derived CDR1 and CDR2 are SGHTA and FQGTGA. Trimming pared 5 bases from V and 8 bases from J, leaving 15 bases between. The CDR3 has 14 residues. The variable domain in full, completed from reference TRBV7-3 and TRBJ2-2, reads GAGVSQTPSNKVTEKGKYVELRCDPISGHTALYWYRQSLGQGPEFLIYFQGTGAADDSGLPNDRFFAVRPEGSVSTLKIQRTERGDSAVYLCASSLGPNFGELFFGEGSRLTVL.